Listed here are 2 T cell receptor beta chains from one sample, sequenced in a study of post-analysis software for immune sequencing data. Whole-study results and caveats: Elevated frequency relative to controls characterized a handful of TRBV segments in patients, TRBV5-6, TRBV5-1 and TRBV20-1 among them.

No antigen has been identified for these receptors. Researchers reported that TCR beta cDNA libraries carried unique molecular identifiers. A single record per CDR3 protein comes from TCRdb applying MiXCR to the PCR reads. Seen here are hundreds of thousands of distinct CDR3 sequences, less than 35% observed once, and the top ten hold 0.56%. The sequenced sample consisted of blood. The source is a girl between 5 and 17 years old with multiple sclerosis.

The V and J genes are TRBV7-2 and TRBJ2-7, with D unclear. This CDR3 comprises 14 residues. Germline V gene data show CDR1 as SGHTA and CDR2 as FQGNSA. Trimming left V 0 bases short and J 3 bases short, with 9 bases between. The CDR3 loop is CASSLALGIYEQYF. CDR3 sequence (DNA): TGTGCCAGCAGCTTAGCTCTGGGAATCTACGAGCAGTACTTC.

This chain uses TRBV7-9 with TRBJ2-2; 14 nucleotides align to TRBD2. The V gene end was trimmed by 5 bases and the J gene end by 6 bases; junction bases not matched to a gene: 11. The CDR3 loop spans 18 amino acids. Germline CDR1 is SEHNR and CDR2 is FQNEAQ (reference sequence). CDR3 region: CASSPTSGLAGGAGELFF. The CDR3 coding sequence is TGTGCCAGCAGCCCTACATCCGGACTAGCGGGAGGAGCCGGGGAGCTGTTTTTT.